This paragraph covers one T cell receptor beta chain sequence. For the second PCR, which ran for about 7 to 12 cycles, a sample-barcoded 5' primer and a J-beta primer mix were used. Each cDNA molecule received a tag from a template-switch adaptor that had 12 random nucleotides. TCRdb independently ran MiXCR on the 5' RACE reads; one entry per CDR3 protein. The top ten hold around 21% of the sample, which has some 800,000 distinct CDR3 sequences, roughly 44% seen once. The data originate from a study of blood T cells in healthy people across ages. Across the whole study: Template switching picked up about one barcoded beta molecule for each two T cells.

The donors, all healthy, were Caucasians living in Russia, aged about 6 to 100. Each of the donors had roughly 9.3 milliliters of peripheral blood drawn into EDTA-treated Vacutainer tubes. The germline gives CDR1 GTSNPN, CDR2 SVGIG (reference sequence). This CDR3 region has 14 residues. The J segment lost 3 bases and the V segment lost 3 bases, leaving 4 bases of the junction unmatched. This TCR was recovered from a man aged 55-75 years in good health. The sample taken for sequencing was blood. The chain has TRBV30 and TRBJ2-7; 11 bases are shared with TRBD2. CDR3 nucleotide sequence: TGTGCCTGGAGATTAGCGGGGGGGGACTACGAGCAGTACTTC. Protein product: CAWRLAGGDYEQYF.